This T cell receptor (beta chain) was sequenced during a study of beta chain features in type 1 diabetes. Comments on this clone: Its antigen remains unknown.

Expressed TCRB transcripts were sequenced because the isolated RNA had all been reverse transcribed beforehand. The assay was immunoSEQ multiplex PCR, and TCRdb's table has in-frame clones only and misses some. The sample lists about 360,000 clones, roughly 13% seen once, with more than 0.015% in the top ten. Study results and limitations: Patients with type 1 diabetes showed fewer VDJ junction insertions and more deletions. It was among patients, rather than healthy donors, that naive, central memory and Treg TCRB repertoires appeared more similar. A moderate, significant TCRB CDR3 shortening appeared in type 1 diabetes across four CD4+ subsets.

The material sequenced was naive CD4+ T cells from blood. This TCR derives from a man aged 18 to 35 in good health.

CDR3 coding DNA: TGCGCCAGCAGCCAAGGGGGACAGAGTTCCTACGAGCAGTACTTC. Translated, it gives CASSQGGQSSYEQYF. This chain joins TRBV4-3 and TRBJ2-7, with 7 bases that match TRBD1. The V gene end was trimmed by 1 base and the J gene end by 1 base; junction bases not matched to a gene: 4. Germline CDR1 reads LGHNA; CDR2 reads YSLEER. The CDR3 spans 15 residues.